This TCR beta chain originates from a study of blood T cells in healthy people across ages. A J-beta primer mix and a sample-barcoded 5' primer were used in a second PCR of roughly 6 to 12 cycles. MiXCR, applied by TCRdb to the 5' RACE reads, yields one record per CDR3 protein. This table holds fewer than 1.5 million distinct CDR3 sequences, about 40% found once. CDR1 MNHEY and CDR2 SMNVEV come from the germline V gene (reference sequence). There are 11 residues in the CDR3. Approximately 9.4 milliliters was the volume of peripheral blood drawn from each donor. Note on this clonotype: At one end, the junction sequence differs from germline, possibly due to a read error.

The rearrangement uses TRBV27 and TRBJ2-7, with D unresolved. The material sequenced was blood. The clonotype comes from a woman between 18 and 30 years old in good health. The CDR3 spells CTSSRSYEQYF. Here the CDR3 DNA reads TGTACCAGCAGTCGTTCCTACGAGCAGTACTTC.